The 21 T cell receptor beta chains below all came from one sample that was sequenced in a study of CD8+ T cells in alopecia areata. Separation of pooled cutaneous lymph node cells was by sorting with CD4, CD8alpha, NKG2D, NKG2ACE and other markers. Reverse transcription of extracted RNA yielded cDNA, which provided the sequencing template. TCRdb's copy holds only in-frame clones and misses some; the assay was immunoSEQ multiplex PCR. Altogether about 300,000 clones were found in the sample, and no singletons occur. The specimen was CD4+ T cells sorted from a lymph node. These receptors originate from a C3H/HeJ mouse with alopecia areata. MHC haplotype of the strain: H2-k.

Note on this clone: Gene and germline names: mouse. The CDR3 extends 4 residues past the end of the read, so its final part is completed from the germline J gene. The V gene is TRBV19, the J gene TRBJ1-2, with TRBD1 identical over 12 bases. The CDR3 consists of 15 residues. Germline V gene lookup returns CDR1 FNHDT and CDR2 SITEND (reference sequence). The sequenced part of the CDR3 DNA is TGTGCCAGCAGTGGGGGACAGGGGGCCAGGTCC. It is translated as CASSGGQGARS. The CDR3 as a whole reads CASSGGQGARSDYTF.

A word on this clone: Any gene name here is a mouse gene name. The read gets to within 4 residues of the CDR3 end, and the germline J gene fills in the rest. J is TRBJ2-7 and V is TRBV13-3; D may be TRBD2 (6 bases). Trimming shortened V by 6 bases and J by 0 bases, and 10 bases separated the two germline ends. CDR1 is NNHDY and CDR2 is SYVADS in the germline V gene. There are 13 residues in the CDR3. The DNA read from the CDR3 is TGTGCCAGCACCGGGACTATCTCCTAT. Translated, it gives CASTGTISY. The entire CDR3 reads CASTGTISYEQYF.

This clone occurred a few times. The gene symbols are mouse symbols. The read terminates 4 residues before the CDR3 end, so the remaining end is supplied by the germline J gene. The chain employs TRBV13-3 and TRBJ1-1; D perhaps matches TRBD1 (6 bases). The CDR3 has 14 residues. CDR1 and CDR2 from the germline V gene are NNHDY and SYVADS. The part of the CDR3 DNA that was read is TGTGCCAGCAGTGAAACTGGGGGGGCGCGA. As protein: CASSETGGAR. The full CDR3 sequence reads CASSETGGAREVFF.

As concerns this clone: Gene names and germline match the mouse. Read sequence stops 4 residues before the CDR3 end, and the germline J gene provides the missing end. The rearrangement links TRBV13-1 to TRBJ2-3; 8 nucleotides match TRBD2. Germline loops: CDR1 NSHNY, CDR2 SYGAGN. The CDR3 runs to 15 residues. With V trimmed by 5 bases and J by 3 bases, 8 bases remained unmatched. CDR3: CASRRMGGMAETLYF. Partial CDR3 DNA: TGTGCCAGCAGGCGAATGGGGGGGATGGCAGAA.

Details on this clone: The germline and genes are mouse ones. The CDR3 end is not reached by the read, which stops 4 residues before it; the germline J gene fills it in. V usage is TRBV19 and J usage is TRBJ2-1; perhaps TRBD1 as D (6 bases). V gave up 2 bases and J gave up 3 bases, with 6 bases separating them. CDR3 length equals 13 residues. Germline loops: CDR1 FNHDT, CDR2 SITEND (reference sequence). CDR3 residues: CASSMDSYAEQFF. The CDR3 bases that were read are TGTGCCAGCAGTATGGACAGCTATGCT.

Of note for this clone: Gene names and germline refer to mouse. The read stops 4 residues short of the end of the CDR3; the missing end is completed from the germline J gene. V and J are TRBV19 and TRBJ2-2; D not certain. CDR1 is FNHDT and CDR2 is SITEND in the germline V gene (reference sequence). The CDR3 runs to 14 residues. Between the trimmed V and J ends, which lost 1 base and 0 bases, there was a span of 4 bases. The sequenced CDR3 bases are TGTGCCAGCAGTATAAAGGCAAACACCGGG. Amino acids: CASSIKANTG. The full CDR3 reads CASSIKANTGQLYF. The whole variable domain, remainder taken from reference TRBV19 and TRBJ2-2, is GGIITQTPKFLIGQEGQKLTLKCQQNFNHDTMYWYRQDSGKGLRLIYYSITENDLQKGDLSEGYDASREKKSSFSLTVTSAQKNEMAVFLCASSIKANTGQLYFGEGSKLTVL.

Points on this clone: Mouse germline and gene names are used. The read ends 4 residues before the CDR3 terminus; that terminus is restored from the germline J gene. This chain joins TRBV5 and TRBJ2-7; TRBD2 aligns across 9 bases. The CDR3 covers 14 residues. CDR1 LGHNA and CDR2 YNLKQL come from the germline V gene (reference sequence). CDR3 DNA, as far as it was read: TGTGCCAGCAGCCAAGAGAACTGGGGGGAT. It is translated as CASSQENWGD. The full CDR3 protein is CASSQENWGDEQYF.

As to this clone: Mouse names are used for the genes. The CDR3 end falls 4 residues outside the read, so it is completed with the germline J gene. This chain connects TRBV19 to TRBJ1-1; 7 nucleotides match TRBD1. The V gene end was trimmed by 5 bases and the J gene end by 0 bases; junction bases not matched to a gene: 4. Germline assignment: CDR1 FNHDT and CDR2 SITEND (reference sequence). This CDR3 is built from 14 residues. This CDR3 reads CASRRDSANTEVFF. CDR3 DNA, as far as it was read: TGTGCCAGCAGGAGGGACAGCGCAAACACA.

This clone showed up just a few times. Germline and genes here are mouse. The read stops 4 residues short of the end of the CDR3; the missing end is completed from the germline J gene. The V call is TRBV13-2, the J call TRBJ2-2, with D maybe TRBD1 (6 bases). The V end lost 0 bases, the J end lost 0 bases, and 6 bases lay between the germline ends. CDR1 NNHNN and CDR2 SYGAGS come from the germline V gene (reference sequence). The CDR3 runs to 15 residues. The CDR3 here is CASGDGQANTGQLYF. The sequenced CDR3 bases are TGTGCCAGCGGTGATGGACAGGCAAACACCGGG.

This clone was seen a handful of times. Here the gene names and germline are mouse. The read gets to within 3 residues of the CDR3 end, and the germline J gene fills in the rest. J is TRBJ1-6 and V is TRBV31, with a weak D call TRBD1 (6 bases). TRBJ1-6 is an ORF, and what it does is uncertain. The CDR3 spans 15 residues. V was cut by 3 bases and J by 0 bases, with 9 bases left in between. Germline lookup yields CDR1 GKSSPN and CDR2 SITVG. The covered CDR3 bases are TGTGCCTGGAGCGGGACATCTTCCTATAATTCGCCC. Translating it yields CAWSGTSSYNSP. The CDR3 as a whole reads CAWSGTSSYNSPLYF.

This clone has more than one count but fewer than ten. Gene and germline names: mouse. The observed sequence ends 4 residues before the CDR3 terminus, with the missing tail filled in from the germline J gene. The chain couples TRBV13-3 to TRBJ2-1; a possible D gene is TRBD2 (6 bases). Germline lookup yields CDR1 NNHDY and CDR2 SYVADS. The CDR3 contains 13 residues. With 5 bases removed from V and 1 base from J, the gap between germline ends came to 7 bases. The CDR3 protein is CASRWGNYAEQFF. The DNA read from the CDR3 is TGTGCCAGCAGATGGGGGAACTATGCT.

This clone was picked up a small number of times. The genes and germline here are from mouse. This CDR3 is CASRPGQYNYAEQFF. CDR3 bases read: TGTGCCAGCAGGCCGGGACAGTATAACTATGCT. The chain is built from TRBV13-3 and TRBJ2-1; the match to TRBD1 covers 7 bases. The read gets to within 4 residues of the CDR3 end, and the germline J gene fills in the rest. The CDR3 loop spans 15 amino acids. From germline, CDR1 is NNHDY and CDR2 SYVADS. The ends lost 5 bases at V and 0 bases at J; junction bases unmatched: 5.

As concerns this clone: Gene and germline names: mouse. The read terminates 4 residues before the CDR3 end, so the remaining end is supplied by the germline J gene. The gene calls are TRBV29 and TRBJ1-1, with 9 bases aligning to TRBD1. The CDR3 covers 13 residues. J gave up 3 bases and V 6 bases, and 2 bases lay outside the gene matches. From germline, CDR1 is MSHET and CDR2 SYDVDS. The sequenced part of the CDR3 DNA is TGTGCTAGCAGACGGACAGGGGACACA. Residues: CASRRTGDT. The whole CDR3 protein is CASRRTGDTEVFF. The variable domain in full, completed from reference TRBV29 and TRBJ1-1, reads DMKVTQMPRYLIKRMGENVLLECGQDMSHETMYWYRQDPGLGLQLIYISYDVDSNSEGDIPKGYRVSRKKREHFSLILDSAKTNQTSVYFCASRRTGDTEVFFGKGTRLTVV.

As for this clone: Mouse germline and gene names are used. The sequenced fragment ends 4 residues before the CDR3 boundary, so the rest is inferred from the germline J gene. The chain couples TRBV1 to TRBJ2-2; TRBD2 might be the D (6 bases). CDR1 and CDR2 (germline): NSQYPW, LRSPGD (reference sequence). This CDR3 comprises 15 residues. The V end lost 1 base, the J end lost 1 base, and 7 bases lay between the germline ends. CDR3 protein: CTCSAVGVNTGQLYF. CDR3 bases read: TGCACCTGCAGTGCAGTGGGGGTAAACACCGGG.

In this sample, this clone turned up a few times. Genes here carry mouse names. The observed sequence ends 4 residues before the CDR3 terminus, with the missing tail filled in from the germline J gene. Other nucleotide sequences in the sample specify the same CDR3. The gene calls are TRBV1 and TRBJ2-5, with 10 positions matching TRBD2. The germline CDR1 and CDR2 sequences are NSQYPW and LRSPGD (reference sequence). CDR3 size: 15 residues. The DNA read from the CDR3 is TGCACCTGCAGTGCAGCGACTGGGGGGAGGGAC. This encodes CTCSAATGGRD. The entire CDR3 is CTCSAATGGRDTQYF.

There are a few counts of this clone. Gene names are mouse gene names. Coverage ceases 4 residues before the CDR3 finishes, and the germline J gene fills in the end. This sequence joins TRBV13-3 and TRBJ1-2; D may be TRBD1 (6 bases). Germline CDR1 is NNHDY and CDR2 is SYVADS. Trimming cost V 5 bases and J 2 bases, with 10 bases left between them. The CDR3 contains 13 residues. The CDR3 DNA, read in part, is TGTGCCAGCAGAGGGGACACCAACTCC. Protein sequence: CASRGDTNS. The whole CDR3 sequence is CASRGDTNSDYTF.

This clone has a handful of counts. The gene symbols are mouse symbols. CDR3 region: CASSRGTGDAEQFF. Partial CDR3 DNA: TGTGCCAGCAGCCGCGGGACAGGGGATGCT. This chain joins TRBV5 and TRBJ2-1; 10 bases line up with TRBD1. With the read ending 4 residues before the CDR3 end, the germline J gene is used to fill in that end. Germline-derived CDR1 and CDR2 are LGHNA and YNLKQL (reference sequence). CDR3 length equals 14 residues. J was trimmed by 5 bases and V by 4 bases; bases with no gene match: 2.

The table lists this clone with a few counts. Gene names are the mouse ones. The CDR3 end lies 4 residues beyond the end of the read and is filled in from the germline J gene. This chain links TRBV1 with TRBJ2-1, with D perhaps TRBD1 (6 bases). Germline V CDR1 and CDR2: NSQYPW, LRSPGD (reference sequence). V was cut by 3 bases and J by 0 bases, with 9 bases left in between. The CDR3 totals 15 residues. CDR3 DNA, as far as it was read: TGCACCTGCAGTGCTCAGGGGACTAACTATGCT. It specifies CTCSAQGTNYA. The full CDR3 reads CTCSAQGTNYAEQFF.

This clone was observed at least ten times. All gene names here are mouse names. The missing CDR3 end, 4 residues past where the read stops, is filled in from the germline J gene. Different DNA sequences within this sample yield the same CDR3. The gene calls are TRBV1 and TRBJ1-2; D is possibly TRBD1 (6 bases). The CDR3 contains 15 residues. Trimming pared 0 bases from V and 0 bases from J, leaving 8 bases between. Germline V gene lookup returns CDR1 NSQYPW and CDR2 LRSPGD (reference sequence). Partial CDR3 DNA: TGCACCTGCAGTGCAGACGGGACAACAAACTCC. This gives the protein CTCSADGTTNS. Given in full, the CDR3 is CTCSADGTTNSDYTF.

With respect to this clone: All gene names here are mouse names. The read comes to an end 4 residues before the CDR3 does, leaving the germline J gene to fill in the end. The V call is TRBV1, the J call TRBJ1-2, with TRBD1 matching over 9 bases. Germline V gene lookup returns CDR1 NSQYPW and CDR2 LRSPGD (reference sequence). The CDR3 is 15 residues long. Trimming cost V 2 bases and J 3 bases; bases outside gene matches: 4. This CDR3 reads CTCSATGGRDSDYTF. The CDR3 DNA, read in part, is TGCACCTGCAGTGCAACAGGGGGCAGGGACTCC.

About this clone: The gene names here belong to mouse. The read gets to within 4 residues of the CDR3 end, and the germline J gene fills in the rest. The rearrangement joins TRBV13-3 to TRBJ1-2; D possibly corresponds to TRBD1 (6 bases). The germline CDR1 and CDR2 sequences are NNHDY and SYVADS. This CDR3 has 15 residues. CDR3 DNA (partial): TGTGCCAGCAGTGAGAGGGGGGGGCGGTGGTCC. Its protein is CASSERGGRWS. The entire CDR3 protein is CASSERGGRWSDYTF.